The T cell receptor beta chain described here comes from a study of blood T cell repertoires in COVID-19. Profiling relied on immunoSEQ multiplex PCR, and the TCRdb table lists in-frame clones only, not all of them. The data show around 230,000 clones, roughly 80% seen once. The germline gives CDR1 SGHVS, CDR2 FQNEAQ. CDR3 size: 16 residues. The V segment lost 3 bases and the J segment 5 bases; nucleotides outside the gene matches: 7. The sequencing sample was made of peripheral blood. The chain combines TRBV7-8 with TRBJ2-5; 12 positions agree with TRBD2. The origin of this receptor is an elderly woman with acute or convalescent COVID-19. The chain's CDR3 is CASSFPSGGALETQYF. DNA of the CDR3: TGTGCCAGCAGCTTTCCTAGCGGGGGGGCCTTGGAGACCCAGTACTTC. Full variable domain (missing parts from reference TRBV7-8 and TRBJ2-5): GAGVSQSPRYKVAKRGQDVALRCDPISGHVSLFWYQQALGQGPEFLTYFQNEAQLDKSGLPSDRFFAERPEGSVSTLKIQRTQQEDSAVYLCASSFPSGGALETQYFGPGTRLLVL.